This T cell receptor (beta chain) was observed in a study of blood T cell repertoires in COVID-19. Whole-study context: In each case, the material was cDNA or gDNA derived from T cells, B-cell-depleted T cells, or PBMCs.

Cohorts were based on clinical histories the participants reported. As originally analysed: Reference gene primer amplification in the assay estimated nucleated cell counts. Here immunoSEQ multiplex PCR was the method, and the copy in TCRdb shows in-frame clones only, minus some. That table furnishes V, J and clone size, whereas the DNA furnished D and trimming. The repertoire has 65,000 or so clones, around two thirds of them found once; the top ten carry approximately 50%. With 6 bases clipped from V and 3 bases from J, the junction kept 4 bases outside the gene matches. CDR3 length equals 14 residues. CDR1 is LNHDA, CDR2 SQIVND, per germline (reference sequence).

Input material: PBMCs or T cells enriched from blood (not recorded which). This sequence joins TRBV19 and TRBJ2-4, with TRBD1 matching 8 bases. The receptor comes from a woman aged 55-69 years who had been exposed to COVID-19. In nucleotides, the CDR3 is TGTGCCAGTAGCAGGGGGCTCGACAAAAACATTCAGTACTTC. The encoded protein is CASSRGLDKNIQYF.